The next 23 T cell receptor beta chains were all read from a single sample in a study of cytomegalovirus exposure and HLA in healthy donors. Use of 60 Vbeta and 13 Jbeta primers characterized the PCR. Generated by immunoSEQ multiplex PCR, the TCRdb table keeps only in-frame clones and is missing some. This repertoire shows about 120,000 clones, 70% to 80% found once; its top ten account for roughly 2.7%. The specimen sequenced was PBMCs. These receptors were taken from a female donor in good health and CMV-seronegative.

The rearrangement uses TRBV19 and TRBJ2-7; TRBD1 aligns across 8 bases. CDR1 is LNHDA and CDR2 is SQIVND in the germline V gene (reference sequence). The V gene end was trimmed by 3 bases and the J gene end by 0 bases; junction bases not matched to a gene: 1. The CDR3 contains 14 residues. This CDR3 is CASSIGTGSYEQYF. In DNA form, the CDR3 reads TGTGCCAGTAGTATTGGGACAGGCTCCTACGAGCAGTACTTC.

The table lists this clone with a few counts. The CDR3 nucleotides are TGTGCCAGCAGTTTAGCGGGAAGCTCCTACAATGAGCAGTTCTTC. It translates to CASSLAGSSYNEQFF. V and J are TRBV6-5 and TRBJ2-1, with TRBD2 matching 8 bases. The CDR3 is made up of 15 amino acids. V lost 4 bases, J lost 0 bases, and 2 bases stayed unmatched. Germline assignment: CDR1 MNHEY and CDR2 SVGAGI.

In regard to this clone: The sample has other DNA sequences that encode this CDR3 too. The chain combines TRBV19 with TRBJ1-1, with 7 bases that match TRBD1. Germline assignment: CDR1 LNHDA and CDR2 SQIVND (reference sequence). CDR3 length equals 13 residues. V dropped 6 bases and J dropped 5; count of bases not matched to a gene: 6. The CDR3, as DNA: TGTGCCAGTAGCGGACAGGCAGGGACTGAAGCTTTCTTT. Translated, it gives CASSGQAGTEAFF.

The rearrangement links TRBV5-1 to TRBJ2-2, with TRBD1 identical over 7 bases. The CDR3 spans 20 residues. After removal of 1 base from V and 5 bases from J, the junction contained 20 bases not matched to a gene. The germline V gene encodes CDR1 SGHRS and CDR2 YFSETQ. DNA for the CDR3: TGCGCCAGCAGCTTGCTCCGCGACAGGGACCCACTTCGTGAGACCGGGGAGCTGTTTTTT. It encodes CASSLLRDRDPLRETGELFF.

The J gene is TRBJ2-7, the V gene TRBV6-1; TRBD2 agrees at 11 bases. The CDR3 is made up of 15 amino acids. V trimming: 6 bases; J trimming: 2 bases; junction bases outside the gene matches: 6. Germline lookup yields CDR1 MNHNS and CDR2 SASEGT. Written as DNA, the CDR3 is TGTGCCAGCAGGGTTCTAGCGGGGGGACCCTACGAGCAGTACTTC. This sequence encodes CASRVLAGGPYEQYF.

V usage is TRBV14 and J usage is TRBJ2-7; no reliable D call. The V and J ends lost 4 bases and 0 bases respectively, with 16 bases between them. The CDR3 covers 16 residues. Germline values: CDR1 SGHDN, CDR2 FVKESK. The CDR3 is CASSRKSETRSYEQYF. The CDR3 DNA reads as TGTGCCAGCAGCCGTAAGTCGGAGACCCGCTCCTACGAGCAGTACTTC.

The J gene is TRBJ2-6, the V gene TRBV19, with D perhaps TRBD1 (5 bases). CDR1 and CDR2 (germline): LNHDA, SQIVND (reference sequence). V dropped 1 base and J dropped 0 bases, with 16 bases sitting between them. CDR3 length: 19 amino acids. The CDR3 region has the DNA TGTGCCAGTAGTATAGTTGGGCAAGCAGGGCACTCTGGGGCCAACGTCCTGACTTTC. Protein sequence: CASSIVGQAGHSGANVLTF.

This chain links TRBV5-6 with TRBJ1-6; D unclear. The CDR3 runs 15 residues. Germline loops: CDR1 SGHDT, CDR2 YYEEEE. V shed 2 bases and J shed 8 bases, with 14 bases lying between them. CDR3 bases: TGTGCCAGCAGCTTTGTGGGAGGGCGGGATTCACCCCTCCACTTT. Translating it yields CASSFVGGRDSPLHF.

The rearrangement uses TRBV6-1 and TRBJ1-1; D gene unclear. V was clipped by 8 bases and J by 1 base, with 14 bases between them. The CDR3 runs 14 residues. Germline-derived CDR1 and CDR2 are MNHNS and SASEGT. CDR3 loop: CASAGGSPNTEAFF. CDR3 bases: TGTGCCAGCGCCGGAGGGAGCCCGAACACTGAAGCTTTCTTT.

The chain has TRBV5-1 and TRBJ2-2; TRBD1 is a possible D gene (6 bases). The CDR3 contains 15 residues. In germline, CDR1 is SGHRS, CDR2 YFSETQ. The V end lost 4 bases, the J end lost 0 bases, and 10 bases lay between the germline ends. DNA for the CDR3: TGCGCCAGCAGCACGACAGGTTCGAACACCGGGGAGCTGTTTTTT. Its protein product is CASSTTGSNTGELFF. Based on the CDR3 plus reference TRBV5-1 and TRBJ2-2, the full variable domain is KAGVTQTPRYLIKTRGQQVTLSCSPISGHRSVSWYQQTPGQGLQFLFEYFSETQRNKGNFPGRFSGRQFSNSRSEMNVSTLELGDSALYLCASSTTGSNTGELFFGEGSRLTVL.

V is TRBV11-2 and J is TRBJ2-7; D gene uncertain. The CDR3 covers 14 residues. Germline CDR1 is SGHAT and CDR2 is FQNNGV. Trimming cost V 0 bases and J 0 bases, with 6 bases left between them. This chain's CDR3 is CASSLDHSSYEQYF. As DNA, the CDR3 is TGTGCCAGCAGCTTAGATCACAGCTCCTACGAGCAGTACTTC.

This chain uses TRBV16 with TRBJ1-2, with 7 bases lining up with TRBD1. Germline V gene lookup returns CDR1 KGHSY and CDR2 FQNENV. J was trimmed by 3 bases and V by 3 bases; bases with no gene match: 1. This CDR3 spans 13 amino acids. The CDR3 spells CASSHTGDYGYTF. In DNA, the CDR3 is TGTGCCAGCAGCCACACAGGGGACTATGGCTACACCTTC.

This clone was detected only a few times. The genes are TRBV2 and TRBJ2-5, with D hard to call. The CDR3 loop spans 12 amino acids. Trimming stripped 6 bases from V and 7 bases from J, with 12 bases between. Germline lookup yields CDR1 SNHLY and CDR2 FYNNEI. CDR3 sequence (DNA): TGTGCCAGCAGGAGTAGCATTGGGACCCAGTACTTC. Its translation: CASRSSIGTQYF.

The chain combines TRBV6-1 with TRBJ1-4, with a tentative D call TRBD1 (6 bases). CDR1 and CDR2 (germline): MNHNS, SASEGT. Trimming removed 6 bases at V and 7 bases at J, with 6 bases between. This CDR3 region has 11 residues. Here the CDR3 DNA reads TGTGCCAGCAGGGACAGTGAAAAACTGTTTTTT. This translates into CASRDSEKLFF.

J is TRBJ2-5 and V is TRBV7-2; D is perhaps TRBD2 (6 bases). Germline lookup yields CDR1 SGHTA and CDR2 FQGNSA. CDR3 length: 14 amino acids. V shed 5 bases and J shed 1 base, with 11 bases lying between them. The CDR3 sequence is CASSPAGLQETQYF. Here the CDR3 DNA reads TGTGCCAGCAGCCCAGCGGGCCTCCAAGAGACCCAGTACTTC.

V and J are TRBV9 and TRBJ1-1; D is unclear. The V end was cut by 4 bases, the J end by 1 base, with 8 bases between. CDR1 is SGDLS, CDR2 YYNGEE, per germline. The CDR3 spans 13 residues. DNA for the CDR3: TGTGCCAGCAGCCCGAACAAGAACACTGAAGCTTTCTTT. This sequence encodes CASSPNKNTEAFF.

The gene calls are TRBV19 and TRBJ2-1, with D unclear. Germline CDR1 is LNHDA and CDR2 is SQIVND (reference sequence). This CDR3 is built from 14 residues. The ends were cut back, 8 bases at V and 0 bases at J, with 11 bases in the middle. This chain's CDR3 is CASQRRSSYNEQFF. The CDR3 DNA is TGTGCCAGTCAACGGCGGAGCTCCTACAATGAGCAGTTCTTC.

This clone was counted a few times. The V and J genes are TRBV5-6 and TRBJ2-7, with 8 bases identical to TRBD2. The CDR3 is made up of 19 amino acids. The V gene end was trimmed by 4 bases and the J gene end by 0 bases; junction bases not matched to a gene: 18. CDR1 and CDR2 from the germline V gene are SGHDT and YYEEEE. CDR3: CASSTAKSLERGTSYEQYF. The CDR3 region has the DNA TGTGCCAGCAGCACAGCAAAGAGCCTTGAGCGGGGGACCTCCTACGAGCAGTACTTC.

This sequence joins TRBV5-6 and TRBJ2-5; the match to TRBD2 covers 14 bases. The CDR3 has 15 residues. Germline CDR1 and CDR2: SGHDT and YYEEEE. Unmatched junction bases numbered 1, after V lost 4 bases and J lost 2 bases. CDR3: CASSRTSGGQETQYF. DNA of the CDR3: TGTGCCAGCAGCAGGACTAGCGGGGGGCAAGAGACCCAGTACTTC.

The chain couples TRBV9 to TRBJ1-2, with D uncertain. This CDR3 spans 14 amino acids. Germline loops: CDR1 SGDLS, CDR2 YYNGEE. The ends were cut back, 3 bases at V and 6 bases at J, with 15 bases in the middle. The CDR3 coding sequence is TGTGCCAGCAGCGGCCAAGTTTGGGAGGATGGCTACACCTTC. Amino acids: CASSGQVWEDGYTF.

V usage is TRBV7-9 and J usage is TRBJ1-2, with D perhaps TRBD1 (5 bases). The CDR3 spans 14 residues. V was shortened by 6 bases and J by 0 bases, with 11 bases between the two germline ends. Per the germline V gene, CDR1 is SEHNR and CDR2 is FQNEAQ (reference sequence). The CDR3 nucleotides read TGTGCCAGCAGGGGTTTGACAGCTAACTATGGCTACACCTTC. Translation: CASRGLTANYGYTF.

The CDR3 is CATSSRAPPDTQYF. The CDR3 nucleotides are TGTGCCACCAGCAGCAGGGCACCCCCAGATACGCAGTATTTT. This rearrangement joins TRBV15 to TRBJ2-3; D perhaps matches TRBD1 (5 bases). The V and J ends lost 3 bases and 4 bases respectively, with 11 bases between them. Germline-derived CDR1 and CDR2 are LNHNV and YYDKDF (reference sequence). This CDR3 is built from 14 residues.

This chain joins TRBV19 and TRBJ1-1; 9 positions agree with TRBD1. Trimming at V came to 3 bases and at J to 8 bases, leaving 7 bases not matched to a gene. This CDR3 comprises 14 residues. From germline, CDR1 is LNHDA and CDR2 SQIVND (reference sequence). In DNA form, the CDR3 reads TGTGCCAGTAGTATCCCAGGGACAGGGTGGGAAGCTTTCTTT. Amino acids: CASSIPGTGWEAFF.